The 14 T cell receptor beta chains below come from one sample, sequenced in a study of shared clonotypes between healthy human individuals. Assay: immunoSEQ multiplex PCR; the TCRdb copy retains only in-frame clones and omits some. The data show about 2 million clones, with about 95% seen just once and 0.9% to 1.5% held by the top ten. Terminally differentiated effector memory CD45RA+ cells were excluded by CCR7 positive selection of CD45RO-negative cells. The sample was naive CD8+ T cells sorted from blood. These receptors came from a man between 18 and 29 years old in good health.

As DNA, the CDR3 is TGTGCCTTCGACAGGGGGCCCTCTGAGCAGTACTTC. It codes for CAFDRGPSEQYF. The chain employs TRBV7-9 and TRBJ2-7; 10 positions agree with TRBD1. The CDR3 length is 12 residues. Losses at the gene ends were 11 bases for V and 7 bases for J; bases not matched to a gene: 8. The germline V gene has CDR1 SEHNR and CDR2 FQNEAQ (reference sequence).

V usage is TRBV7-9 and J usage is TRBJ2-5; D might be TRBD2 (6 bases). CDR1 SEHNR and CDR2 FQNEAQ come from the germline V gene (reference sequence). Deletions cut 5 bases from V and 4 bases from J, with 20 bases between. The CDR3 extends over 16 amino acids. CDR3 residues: CASSPRSGLEVETQYF. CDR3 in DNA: TGTGCCAGCAGCCCTCGGAGCGGGCTCGAGGTAGAGACCCAGTACTTC.

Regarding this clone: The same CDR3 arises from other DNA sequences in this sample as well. CDR3 in DNA: TGTGCCAGCAGCTCTCTTAGCTACGAGCAGTACTTC. As protein: CASSSLSYEQYF. V gene TRBV7-2 combines with J gene TRBJ2-7, with D unclear. This CDR3 is built from 12 residues. Trimming pared 4 bases from V and 3 bases from J, leaving 7 bases between. The germline gives CDR1 SGHTA, CDR2 FQGNSA.

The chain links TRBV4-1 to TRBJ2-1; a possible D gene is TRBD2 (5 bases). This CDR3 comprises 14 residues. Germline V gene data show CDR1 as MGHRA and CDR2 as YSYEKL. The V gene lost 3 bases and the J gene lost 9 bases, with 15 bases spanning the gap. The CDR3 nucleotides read TGCGCCAGCAGCCAGAAACCTCTAGGAGGTGAGCAGTTCTTC. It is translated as CASSQKPLGGEQFF.

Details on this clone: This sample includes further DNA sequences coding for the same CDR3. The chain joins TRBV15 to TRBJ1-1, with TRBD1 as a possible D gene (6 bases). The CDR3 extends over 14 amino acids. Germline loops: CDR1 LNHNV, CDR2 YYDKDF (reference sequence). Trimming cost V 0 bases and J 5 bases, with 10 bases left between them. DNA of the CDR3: TGTGCCACCAGCAGAGATCGAGGACAGACTGAAGCTTTCTTT. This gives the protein CATSRDRGQTEAFF.

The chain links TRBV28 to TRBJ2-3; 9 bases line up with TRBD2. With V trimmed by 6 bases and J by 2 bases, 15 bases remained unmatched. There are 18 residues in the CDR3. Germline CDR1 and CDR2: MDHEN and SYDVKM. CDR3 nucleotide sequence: TGTGCCAGCAGACCACGAAGAGGGACTAGCCATAACACAGATACGCAGTATTTT. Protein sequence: CASRPRRGTSHNTDTQYF.

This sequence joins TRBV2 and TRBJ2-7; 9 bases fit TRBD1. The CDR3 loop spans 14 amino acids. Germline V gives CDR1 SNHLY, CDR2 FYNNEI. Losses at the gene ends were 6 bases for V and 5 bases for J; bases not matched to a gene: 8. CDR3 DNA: TGTGCCAGCAGGACATCGGGACAGGGCGACGAGCAGTACTTC. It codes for CASRTSGQGDEQYF.

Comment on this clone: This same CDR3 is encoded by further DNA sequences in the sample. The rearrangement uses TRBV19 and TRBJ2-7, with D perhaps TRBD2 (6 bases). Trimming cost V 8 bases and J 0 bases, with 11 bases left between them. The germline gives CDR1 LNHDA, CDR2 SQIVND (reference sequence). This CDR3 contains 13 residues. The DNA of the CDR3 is TGTGCCAGTTCCCTAGCGAGCTCCTACGAGCAGTACTTC. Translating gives CASSLASSYEQYF. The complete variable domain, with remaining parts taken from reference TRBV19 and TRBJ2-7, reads DGGITQSPKYLFRKEGQNVTLSCEQNLNHDAMYWYRQDPGQGLRLIYYSQIVNDFQKGDIAEGYSVSREKKESFPLTVTSAQKNPTAFYLCASSLASSYEQYFGPGTRLTVT.

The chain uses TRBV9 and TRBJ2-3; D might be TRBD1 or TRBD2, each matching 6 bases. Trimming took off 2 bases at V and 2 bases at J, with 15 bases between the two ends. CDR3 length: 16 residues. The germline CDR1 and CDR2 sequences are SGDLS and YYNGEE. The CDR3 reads CASSVSLGGNTDTQYF. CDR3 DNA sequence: TGTGCCAGCAGCGTCTCACTAGGGGGGAACACAGATACGCAGTATTTT.

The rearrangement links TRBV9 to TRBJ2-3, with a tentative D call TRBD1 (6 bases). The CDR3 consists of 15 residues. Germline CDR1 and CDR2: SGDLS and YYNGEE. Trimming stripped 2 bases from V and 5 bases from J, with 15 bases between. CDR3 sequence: CASSVTGSTLDTQYF. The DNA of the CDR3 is TGTGCCAGCAGCGTTACAGGGTCTACTTTAGATACGCAGTATTTT. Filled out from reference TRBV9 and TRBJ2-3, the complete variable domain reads DSGVTQTPKHLITATGQRVTLRCSPRSGDLSVYWYQQSLDQGLQFLIQYYNGEERAKGNILERFSAQQFPDLHSELNLSSLELGDSALYFCASSVTGSTLDTQYFGPGTRLTVL.

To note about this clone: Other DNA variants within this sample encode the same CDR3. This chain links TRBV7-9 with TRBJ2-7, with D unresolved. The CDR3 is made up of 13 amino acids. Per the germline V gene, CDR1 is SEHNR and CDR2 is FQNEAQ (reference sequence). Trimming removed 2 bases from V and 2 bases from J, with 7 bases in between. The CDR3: CASSLTGTYEQYF. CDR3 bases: TGTGCCAGCAGCTTAACGGGTACCTACGAGCAGTACTTC.

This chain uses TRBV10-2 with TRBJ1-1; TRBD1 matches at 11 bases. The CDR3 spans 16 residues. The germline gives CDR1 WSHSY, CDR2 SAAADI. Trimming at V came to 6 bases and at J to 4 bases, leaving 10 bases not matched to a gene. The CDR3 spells CASRIGQGATGTEAFF. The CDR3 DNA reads TGCGCCAGCAGGATAGGACAGGGGGCAACGGGCACTGAAGCTTTCTTT.

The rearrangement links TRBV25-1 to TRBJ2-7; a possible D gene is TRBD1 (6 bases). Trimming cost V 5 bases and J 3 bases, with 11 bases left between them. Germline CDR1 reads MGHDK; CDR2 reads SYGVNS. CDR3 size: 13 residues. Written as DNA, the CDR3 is TGTGCCAGCAGTTTATCGGACAGCTACGAGCAGTACTTC. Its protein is CASSLSDSYEQYF.

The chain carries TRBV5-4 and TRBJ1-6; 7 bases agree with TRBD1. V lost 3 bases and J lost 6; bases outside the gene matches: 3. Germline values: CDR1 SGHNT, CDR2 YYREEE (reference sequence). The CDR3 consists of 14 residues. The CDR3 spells CASSWDSFNSPLHF. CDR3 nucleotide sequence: TGTGCCAGCAGCTGGGACAGTTTTAATTCACCCCTCCACTTT. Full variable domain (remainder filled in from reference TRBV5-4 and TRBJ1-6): ETGVTQSPTHLIKTRGQQVTLRCSSQSGHNTVSWYQQALGQGPQFIFQYYREEENGRGNFPPRFSGLQFPNYSSELNVNALELDDSALYLCASSWDSFNSPLHFGNGTRLTVT.